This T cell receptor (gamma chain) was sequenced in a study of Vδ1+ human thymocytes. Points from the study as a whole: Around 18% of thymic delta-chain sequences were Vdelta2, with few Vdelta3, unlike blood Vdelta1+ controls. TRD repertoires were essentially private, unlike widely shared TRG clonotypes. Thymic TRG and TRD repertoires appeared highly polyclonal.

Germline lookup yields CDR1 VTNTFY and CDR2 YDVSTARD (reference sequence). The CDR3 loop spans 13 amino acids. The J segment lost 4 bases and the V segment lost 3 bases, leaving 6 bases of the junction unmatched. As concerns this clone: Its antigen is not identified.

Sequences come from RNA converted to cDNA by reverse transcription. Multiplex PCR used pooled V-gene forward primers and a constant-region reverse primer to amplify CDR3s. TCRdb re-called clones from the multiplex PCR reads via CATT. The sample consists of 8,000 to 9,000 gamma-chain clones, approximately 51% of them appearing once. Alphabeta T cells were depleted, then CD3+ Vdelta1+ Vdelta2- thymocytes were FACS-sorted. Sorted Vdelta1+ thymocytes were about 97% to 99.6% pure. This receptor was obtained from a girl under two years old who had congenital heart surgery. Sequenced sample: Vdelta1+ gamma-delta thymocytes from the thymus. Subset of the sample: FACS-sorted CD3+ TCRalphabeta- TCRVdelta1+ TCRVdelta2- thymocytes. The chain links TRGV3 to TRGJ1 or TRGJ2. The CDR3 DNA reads TGTGCCACCTGGGACGGAAAATATTATAAGAAACTCTTT. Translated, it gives CATWDGKYYKKLF.